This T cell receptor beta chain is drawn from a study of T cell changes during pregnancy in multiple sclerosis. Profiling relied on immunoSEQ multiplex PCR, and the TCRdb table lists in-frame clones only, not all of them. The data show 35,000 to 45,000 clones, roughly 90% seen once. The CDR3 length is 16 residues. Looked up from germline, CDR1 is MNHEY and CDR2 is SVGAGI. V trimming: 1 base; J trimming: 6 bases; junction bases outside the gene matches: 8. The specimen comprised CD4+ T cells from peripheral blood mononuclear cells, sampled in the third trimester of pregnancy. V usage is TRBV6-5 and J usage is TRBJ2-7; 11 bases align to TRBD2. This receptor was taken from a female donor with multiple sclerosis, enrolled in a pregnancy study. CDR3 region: CASSYFIPGLAVEQYF. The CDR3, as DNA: TGTGCCAGCAGTTACTTTATACCGGGACTAGCGGTCGAGCAGTACTTC.